Below, 22 T cell receptor beta chains from the same sample are listed, as sequenced in a study of blood T cell repertoires in COVID-19. Clones were read by immunoSEQ multiplex PCR, and TCRdb kept only the in-frame ones, dropping some. Here the sample spans under 350,000 clones, roughly 85% being singletons. Sample: PBMCs or T cells enriched from blood (not recorded which). These receptors originate from a woman between 40 and 55 years old with acute COVID-19.

In nucleotides, the CDR3 is TGTGCCAGCAGCCCCTTACTAGGGGGCGCAGATACGCAGTATTTT. As protein: CASSPLLGGADTQYF. The rearrangement joins TRBV2 to TRBJ2-3, with 7 bases that match TRBD1. Germline values: CDR1 SNHLY, CDR2 FYNNEI. V lost 6 bases and J lost 4; bases outside the gene matches: 10. The CDR3 has 15 residues.

This chain uses TRBV5-6 with TRBJ1-1, with 7 bases matching TRBD1. This CDR3 has 17 amino acids. Germline loops: CDR1 SGHDT, CDR2 YYEEEE. V was clipped by 5 bases and J by 7 bases; unmatched bases: 20. The CDR3 region has the DNA TGTGCCAGCAGGGAGACAGGGCGCCCCTCGGGGTTGAATGAAGCTTTCTTT. It is translated as CASRETGRPSGLNEAFF.

This clone has a handful of counts. Additional DNA sequences in this sample encode the identical CDR3. The V call is TRBV11-2, the J call TRBJ2-3; 9 bases agree with TRBD1. Germline CDR1 is SGHAT and CDR2 is FQNNGV. The CDR3 sequence is 15 residues long. The V and J ends lost 1 base and 2 bases, in that order; junction bases with no gene match: 1. The CDR3 reads CASSLGDRVTDTQYF. CDR3 bases: TGTGCCAGCAGCTTAGGGGACAGGGTCACAGATACGCAGTATTTT.

The count of this clone is one. The J gene is TRBJ1-5, the V gene TRBV4-3; 10 bases map to TRBD1. Germline V gives CDR1 LGHNA, CDR2 YSLEER. Germline trimming cut 3 bases from V and 2 bases from J; bases unmatched to any gene: 1. The CDR3 has 15 residues. In DNA, the CDR3 is TGCGCCAGCAGCCATGGACAGGGGGGCAATCAGCCCCAGCATTTT. Protein sequence: CASSHGQGGNQPQHF.

The chain couples TRBV25-1 to TRBJ1-2; D possibly corresponds to TRBD1 (5 bases). The length of the CDR3 is 13 residues. Trimming removed 5 bases from V and 4 bases from J, with 11 bases in between. Germline V gene data show CDR1 as MGHDK and CDR2 as SYGVNS. The CDR3 region is CASSQAGVYGYTF. DNA of the CDR3: TGTGCCAGCAGTCAGGCGGGGGTCTATGGCTACACCTTC.

The J gene is TRBJ2-7, the V gene TRBV7-9, with D possibly TRBD2 on 6 matching bases. This CDR3 has 18 residues. Germline CDR1 SEHNR, CDR2 FQNEAQ (reference sequence). The V end was cut by 5 bases, the J end by 0 bases, with 23 bases between. CDR3 in amino acids: CASSRTPQRTTFSYEQYF. DNA for the CDR3: TGTGCCAGCAGCCGAACCCCTCAACGGACTACCTTCTCCTACGAGCAGTACTTC.

The CDR3 spells CSAAGGSSYNEQFF. The DNA of the CDR3 is TGCAGCGCAGCGGGTGGGAGCTCCTACAATGAGCAGTTCTTC. The J gene is TRBJ2-1, the V gene TRBV29-1; D is perhaps TRBD2 (6 bases). Germline V gives CDR1 SQVTM, CDR2 ANQGSEA. Between the trimmed V and J ends, which lost 7 bases and 0 bases, there was a span of 13 bases. This CDR3 is 14 amino acids long.

The chain carries TRBV29-1 and TRBJ1-1, with D possibly being TRBD1 (5 bases). V lost 7 bases and J 6 bases, leaving 15 bases between the germline ends. This CDR3 comprises 12 residues. Germline assignment: CDR1 SQVTM and CDR2 ANQGSEA. The CDR3 coding sequence is TGCAGCGGCCGGCCAGGGCAGGCTGAAGCTTTCTTT. Encoded protein: CSGRPGQAEAFF.

The chain is built from TRBV13 and TRBJ1-2; a weak D match, TRBD1 (5 bases). This CDR3 contains 12 residues. V was shortened by 4 bases and J by 4 bases, with 7 bases between the two germline ends. From germline, CDR1 is PRHDT and CDR2 FYEKMQ (reference sequence). The CDR3 is CASSSRVYGYTF. The CDR3 nucleotides read TGTGCCAGCAGCTCCAGGGTCTATGGCTACACCTTC. Combining the CDR3 with reference TRBV13 and TRBJ1-2 gives the whole variable domain AAGVIQSPRHLIKEKRETATLKCYPIPRHDTVYWYQQGPGQDPQFLISFYEKMQSDKGSIPDRFSAQQFSDYHSELNMSSLELGDSALYFCASSSRVYGYTFGSGTRLTVV.

This clone occurred a few times. The V call is TRBV5-4, the J call TRBJ2-1; TRBD2 aligns across 9 bases. In germline, CDR1 is SGHNT, CDR2 YYREEE (reference sequence). With V trimmed by 4 bases and J by 7 bases, 15 bases remained unmatched. The CDR3 consists of 17 residues. The CDR3 sequence: CASSPGTSLLKTNEQFF. CDR3 bases: TGTGCCAGCAGCCCTGGGACTAGCCTTTTAAAGACGAATGAGCAGTTCTTC.

The chain employs TRBV21-1 and TRBJ2-7; the listed D gene, TRBD2, was not tested against the DNA. TRBV21-1 is a pseudogene. The CDR3 contains 15 residues. In DNA form, the CDR3 reads TGTGCCAGCAGCACCCGGGGGACTAGCGGCTACGAGCAGTACTTC. Its protein product is CASSTRGTSGYEQYF.

The rearrangement joins TRBV4-1 to TRBJ1-5, with 7 positions matching TRBD1. J lost 5 bases, V lost 0 bases, and 13 bases had no gene match. CDR1 is MGHRA and CDR2 is YSYEKL in the germline V gene. This CDR3 is built from 18 residues. The CDR3 region has the DNA TGCGCCAGCAGCCAAGACCTTTTTATCGGAGGGGGCTATCAGCCCCAGCATTTT. Its translation: CASSQDLFIGGGYQPQHF.

The V and J genes are TRBV6-5 and TRBJ2-7; 10 bases agree with TRBD2. J lost 3 bases, V lost 3 bases, and 8 bases had no gene match. This CDR3 is 16 amino acids long. Germline V gene lookup returns CDR1 MNHEY and CDR2 SVGAGI. The CDR3 region has the DNA TGTGCCAGCAGTTATAGCGGGAGGCCCATCAACTACGAGCAGTACTTC. Protein sequence: CASSYSGRPINYEQYF.

V is TRBV5-1 and J is TRBJ2-5, with 9 bases that match TRBD2. This CDR3 is 17 amino acids long. With V trimmed by 0 bases and J by 0 bases, 6 bases remained unmatched. CDR1 SGHRS and CDR2 YFSETQ come from the germline V gene. The CDR3 DNA sequence: TGCGCCAGCAGCTTGGAGGCTAGCGGGACCAACCAAGAGACCCAGTACTTC. Protein: CASSLEASGTNQETQYF.

This CDR3 reads CASSQPNSADTQYF. The CDR3 DNA follows: TGTGCCAGCAGCCAACCGAACAGTGCAGATACGCAGTATTTT. The chain combines TRBV7-2 with TRBJ2-3; D remains unclear. Looked up from germline, CDR1 is SGHTA and CDR2 is FQGNSA. This CDR3 region has 14 residues. Trimming took off 5 bases at V and 4 bases at J, with 13 bases between the two ends.

This chain connects TRBV11-3 to TRBJ2-1, with 13 nucleotides matching TRBD2. Germline V CDR1 and CDR2: SGHNT, YENEEA. Losses at the gene ends were 6 bases for V and 8 bases for J; bases not matched to a gene: 7. CDR3 length: 15 amino acids. In DNA, the CDR3 is TGTGCCAGCAGGGATGGACTAGCGGGAGCGGATGAGCAGTTCTTC. Translation gives CASRDGLAGADEQFF.

The J gene is TRBJ1-1, the V gene TRBV14; D uncertain. Trimming shortened V by 2 bases and J by 2 bases, and 12 bases separated the two germline ends. Germline lookup yields CDR1 SGHDN and CDR2 FVKESK. This CDR3 region has 15 residues. In nucleotides, the CDR3 is TGTGCCAGCAGCCAAAGCTCGGGGAGCAACACTGAAGCTTTCTTT. Encoded protein: CASSQSSGSNTEAFF.

The V gene is TRBV11-3, the J gene TRBJ2-1, with 7 bases matching TRBD2. The CDR3 contains 16 residues. Germline values: CDR1 SGHNT, CDR2 YENEEA. Germline trimming cut 3 bases from V and 0 bases from J; bases unmatched to any gene: 5. Written as DNA, the CDR3 is TGTGCCAGCAGCTTGGCGGGAGCCGGCTCCTACAATGAGCAGTTCTTC. Translating gives CASSLAGAGSYNEQFF.

The CDR3 loop reads CASSQTGGSAEAFF. In nucleotides, the CDR3 is TGCGCCAGCAGCCAGACGGGAGGTAGCGCTGAAGCTTTCTTT. The chain uses TRBV4-3 and TRBJ1-1; no definite D call. V was cut by 3 bases and J by 6 bases, with 14 bases left in between. In germline, CDR1 is LGHNA, CDR2 YSLEER. CDR3 size: 14 residues.

V and J are TRBV10-3 and TRBJ1-1; the D gene is possibly TRBD1 (6 bases). With 10 bases removed from V and 1 base from J, the gap between germline ends came to 13 bases. The CDR3 runs 13 residues. Germline-derived CDR1 and CDR2 are ENHRY and SYGVKD. CDR3 amino acids: CATLDSTNTEAFF. CDR3 DNA: TGTGCCACTCTGGACAGTACGAACACTGAAGCTTTCTTT.

About this clone: This sample also contains other DNA sequences that code for the same CDR3. The gene calls are TRBV27 and TRBJ1-2; D perhaps matches TRBD1 (6 bases). This CDR3 is 12 amino acids long. Trimming took 5 bases from V and 5 from J, leaving 9 bases between them. From germline, CDR1 is MNHEY and CDR2 SMNVEV (reference sequence). The CDR3 loop is CASSTQGYGYTF. The CDR3 region has the DNA TGTGCCAGCAGTACACAGGGTTATGGCTACACCTTC.

The gene calls are TRBV4-3 and TRBJ2-5; 7 positions agree with TRBD1. The germline V gene encodes CDR1 LGHNA and CDR2 YSLEER. The CDR3 covers 16 residues. Losses at the gene ends were 0 bases for V and 5 bases for J; bases not matched to a gene: 9. CDR3 nucleotide sequence: TGCGCCAGCAGCCAAGATATGAGGGGGCAGGGGGAGACCCAGTACTTC. Protein sequence: CASSQDMRGQGETQYF.